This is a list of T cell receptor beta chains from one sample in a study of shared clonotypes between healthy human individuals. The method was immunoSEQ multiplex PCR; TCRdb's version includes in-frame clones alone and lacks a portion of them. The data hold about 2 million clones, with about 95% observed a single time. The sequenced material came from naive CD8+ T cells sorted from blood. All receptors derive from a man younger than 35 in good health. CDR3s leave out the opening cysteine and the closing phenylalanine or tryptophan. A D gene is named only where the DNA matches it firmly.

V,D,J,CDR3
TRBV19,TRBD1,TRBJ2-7,ASSSTGFSYEQY
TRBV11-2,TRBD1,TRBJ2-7,ASSPGQGYEQY
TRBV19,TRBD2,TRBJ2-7,ASSTLYGGAPSYEQY
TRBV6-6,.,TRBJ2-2,ASSYSKHDTGELF
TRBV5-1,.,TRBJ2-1,ASSLDFSSYNEQF
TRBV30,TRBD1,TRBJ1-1,AWETGMNTEAF
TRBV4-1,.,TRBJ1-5,ASSQESAEEPQH
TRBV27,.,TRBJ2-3,ASSLFESLKGVTQY
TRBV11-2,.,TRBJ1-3,ASSLGVGLGNTIY
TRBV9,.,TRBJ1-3,ASSVEEDPVGNTIY
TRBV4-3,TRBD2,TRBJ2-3,ASSQDRLAGATDTQY
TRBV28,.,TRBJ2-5,ASSSLIGRDQETQY
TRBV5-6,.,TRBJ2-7,ASSLKQRYEQY
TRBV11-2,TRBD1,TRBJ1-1,ASSVRQGREVFAF
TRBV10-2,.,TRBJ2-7,ASSSRDRGDEQY
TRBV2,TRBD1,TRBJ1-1,ASSEAGGPHADTEAF
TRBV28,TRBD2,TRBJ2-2,ASSLTGGNTGELF
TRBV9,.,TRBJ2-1,ASSRGVLNEQF